This T cell receptor beta chain was documented in a study of control samples from healthy donors and cancer patients. V was clipped by 4 bases and J by 8 bases, with 10 bases between them. Germline loops: CDR1 SGHRS, CDR2 YFSETQ. The CDR3 spans 13 residues. Only in-frame clones appear in the TCRdb table, and some are missing; sequencing was by immunoSEQ multiplex PCR. The sample includes about 58,000 clones, roughly 90% of them seen just once. The rearrangement links TRBV5-1 to TRBJ1-6; no reliable D call. Sequencing input: PBMCs. This clonotype originated in a man between 60 and 70 years old with colorectal cancer. The DNA of the CDR3 is TGCGCCAGCAGCCCCGAACAGCATTCACCCCTCCACTTT. Amino acids: CASSPEQHSPLHF.